The 32 T cell receptor beta chains reported below all come from one sample, sequenced in a study of regulatory T cells in long-lasting Graves disease. Libraries of TCR beta came from iRepertoire HTBI primers plus Arm-PCR of CDR3 regions. TCRdb used MiXCR to reprocess the multiplex PCR reads, holding one entry per CDR3 protein. Of 500,000 to 800,000 distinct CDR3 sequences in the sample, around 30% were seen once. Time point of the sample: persistent/refractory GD, antithyroid drugs over 5 years with positive TRAb. The TCR library was made from RNA extracted from PBMCs. This material consisted of peripheral blood mononuclear cells (PBMCs), taken when the disease was refractory, from a patient treated with antithyroid drugs. The origin of the receptors is a female donor with Graves disease.

This clonotype came up many times. The genes are TRBV28 and TRBJ1-2, with 9 nucleotides matching TRBD1. Germline trimming cut 10 bases from V and 5 bases from J; bases unmatched to any gene: 14. The CDR3 is 15 amino acids. Germline CDR1 reads MDHEN; CDR2 reads SYDVKM. The DNA for the CDR3 is TGTGCCACCGGCAGGGGGGACAGGGACCTTTATGGCTACACCTTC. Encoded protein: CATGRGDRDLYGYTF.

In regard to this clonotype: The missing conserved phenylalanine or tryptophan at the end of this CDR3 makes a read error likely. The CDR3 DNA reads TGTGCCAGTAGTATAGACGGCAGGACCCATCAGCCCCAGCATTTA. This encodes CASSIDGRTHQPQHL. The V call is TRBV19, the J call TRBJ1-5; the D is unclear. The CDR3 is 15 residues long. Germline CDR1 and CDR2: LNHDA and SQIVND (reference sequence). Trimming left V 0 bases short and J 5 bases short, with 11 bases between.

This clonotype was recorded only once. A much more abundant neighbour one base away suggests this may be a read error. This chain uses TRBV12-3 or TRBV12-4 with TRBJ1-1; 8 bases fit TRBD1. The CDR3 runs 13 residues. V trimming: 5 bases; J trimming: 10 bases; junction bases outside the gene matches: 9. DNA of the CDR3: TGTGCCAGCAGTGGCGGACAGGGACTGGGAGCTTTCTTT. It is translated as CASSGGQGLGAFF.

V is TRBV28 and J is TRBJ2-7, with 8 bases aligning to TRBD2. The germline V gene has CDR1 MDHEN and CDR2 SYDVKM. The CDR3 contains 18 residues. Germline trimming cut 3 bases from V and 3 bases from J; bases unmatched to any gene: 16. The CDR3 is CASSFEAVSSGSCYEQYF. In DNA, the CDR3 is TGTGCCAGCAGTTTCGAGGCGGTTTCCAGCGGGAGTTGCTACGAGCAGTACTTC.

This clonotype was observed a single time. The rearrangement uses TRBV14 and TRBJ1-2; weak D call: TRBD1 (5 bases). This CDR3 is built from 13 residues. The germline V gene has CDR1 SGHDN and CDR2 FVKESK. V dropped 1 base and J dropped 8 bases, with 11 bases sitting between them. CDR3 sequence: CASSQGGQGGYTF. Here the CDR3 DNA reads TGTGCCAGCAGCCAAGGAGGCCAGGGAGGCTACACCTTC.

This sequence joins TRBV6-1 and TRBJ2-5, with 8 bases that match TRBD1. CDR3 size: 16 residues. V trimming: 2 bases; J trimming: 1 base; junction bases outside the gene matches: 6. Germline V CDR1 and CDR2: MNHNS, SASEGT. The CDR3 here is CASSEWTGSLQETQYF. The DNA for the CDR3 is TGTGCCAGCAGTGAATGGACAGGGTCCCTCCAAGAGACCCAGTACTTC.

The V call is TRBV7-2, the J call TRBJ1-5; D gene unclear. Germline assignment: CDR1 SGHTA and CDR2 FQGNSA. This CDR3 has 12 residues. The ends were cut back, 5 bases at V and 6 bases at J, with 8 bases in the middle. CDR3 loop: CASSRWGQPQHF. The CDR3 nucleotides read TGTGCCAGCAGCCGCTGGGGTCAGCCCCAGCATTTT.

This sequence joins TRBV20-1 and TRBJ2-5; 12 bases are a match to TRBD2. J lost 5 bases, V lost 3 bases, and 4 bases had no gene match. The germline gives CDR1 DFQATT, CDR2 SNEGSKA (reference sequence). The CDR3 loop spans 14 amino acids. In nucleotides, the CDR3 is TGCAGTGCTAGCACTAGCGGGAGGCGGGAGACCCAGTACTTC. The encoded protein is CSASTSGRRETQYF.

In its sample, this clonotype was seen many times. The chain combines TRBV6-2 or TRBV6-3 with TRBJ1-1; maybe TRBD1 (5 bases). V gave up 2 bases and J gave up 6 bases, with 10 bases separating them. The CDR3 extends over 13 amino acids. The germline V gene encodes CDR1 MNHEY and CDR2 SVGEGT. The CDR3 here is CASSYGRGAEAFF. CDR3 nucleotide sequence: TGTGCCAGCAGTTACGGGAGGGGTGCTGAAGCTTTCTTT.

The sample holds a few counts of this clonotype. CDR3: CASSLSGGSNEKLFF. For the CDR3, the DNA is TGCGCCAGCAGCTTGTCGGGGGGCTCTAATGAAAAACTGTTTTTT. The chain employs TRBV5-1 and TRBJ1-4; a weak D match, TRBD1 (6 bases). Germline values: CDR1 SGHRS, CDR2 YFSETQ. Trimming took 1 base from V and 3 from J, leaving 10 bases between them. There are 15 residues in the CDR3.

This clonotype was detected only a few times. The V call is TRBV6-1, the J call TRBJ2-5; TRBD1 aligns across 8 bases. Germline CDR1 is MNHNS and CDR2 is SASEGT. CDR3 length: 14 amino acids. V trimming: 0 bases; J trimming: 5 bases; junction bases outside the gene matches: 2. The CDR3 spells CASSEARGRETQYF. The CDR3, as DNA: TGTGCCAGCAGTGAAGCCAGGGGGCGCGAGACCCAGTACTTC.

This clonotype was detected a few times. This sequence joins TRBV3-1 and TRBJ1-4; the D gene is possibly TRBD1 (5 bases). With 1 base removed from V and 6 bases from J, the gap between germline ends came to 12 bases. Germline-derived CDR1 and CDR2 are LGHDT and YNNKEL (reference sequence). The CDR3 is made up of 15 amino acids. The CDR3 is CASSQGWGGDEKLFF. Written as DNA, the CDR3 is TGTGCCAGCAGCCAAGGGTGGGGGGGTGATGAAAAACTGTTTTTT.

This CDR3 is CASSLRTGVETQYF. The CDR3 coding sequence is TGTGCCAGCAGCTTAAGGACAGGGGTGGAGACCCAGTACTTC. The chain links TRBV11-1 to TRBJ2-5; 9 bases align to TRBD1. The J segment lost 5 bases and the V segment lost 2 bases, leaving 3 bases of the junction unmatched. Germline loops: CDR1 SGHAT, CDR2 FQDESV (reference sequence). The CDR3 length is 14 residues.

This clonotype was seen a few times. The rearrangement links TRBV14 to TRBJ2-5; perhaps D is TRBD1 or TRBD2 (5 bases each). Germline values: CDR1 SGHDN, CDR2 FVKESK. V was pared by 1 base and J by 1 base, with 13 bases between. The CDR3 is 16 amino acids. The CDR3 nucleotides are TGTGCCAGCAGCCAAGTGGGGACCGCGTTCCAAGAGACCCAGTACTTC. Translation: CASSQVGTAFQETQYF.

V is TRBV6-1 and J is TRBJ1-1; tentative D call: TRBD1 (5 bases). The CDR3 loop spans 13 amino acids. V lost 2 bases to trimming and J lost 4 bases, with 8 bases between them. CDR1 and CDR2 from the germline V gene are MNHNS and SASEGT. CDR3 loop: CASSEIRGTEAFF. In DNA form, the CDR3 reads TGTGCCAGCAGTGAAATAAGGGGCACTGAAGCTTTCTTT.

Regarding this clonotype: A read error may explain this, as a much larger clone is one base away. The genes are TRBV12-3 or TRBV12-4 and TRBJ1-5; TRBD1 matches 9 bases. This CDR3 is built from 14 residues. The CDR3 protein is CASSVGQGRQPPHF. CDR3 in DNA: TGTGCCAGCAGTGTGGGACAGGGTAGGCAGCCCCCGCATTTT.

In its sample, this clonotype was seen a few times. The chain links TRBV3-1 to TRBJ1-1, with 7 bases that match TRBD1. Trimming took 10 bases from V and 1 from J; bases not matched to a gene: 6. The CDR3 totals 13 residues. From germline, CDR1 is LGHDT and CDR2 YNNKEL (reference sequence). The CDR3 sequence is CATAGTENTEAFF. In DNA form, the CDR3 reads TGTGCCACCGCCGGGACAGAGAACACTGAAGCTTTCTTT.

This clonotype was found a few times. This chain links TRBV2 with TRBJ1-4; 7 bases fit TRBD1. The trim removed 1 base at V and 0 bases at J, leaving 8 bases unmatched. This CDR3 has 18 amino acids. The germline V gene encodes CDR1 SNHLY and CDR2 FYNNEI. The CDR3 is CASSEGDSLFATNEKLFF. CDR3 DNA sequence: TGTGCCAGCAGTGAAGGGGACAGCCTATTTGCAACTAATGAAAAACTGTTTTTT.

The gene calls are TRBV6-1 and TRBJ1-2, with TRBD1 matching 9 bases. The CDR3 totals 13 residues. From germline, CDR1 is MNHNS and CDR2 SASEGT. With V trimmed by 7 bases and J by 6 bases, 6 bases remained unmatched. The CDR3 sequence: CASTIGTGNGYTF. The CDR3 nucleotides read TGTGCCAGCACCATAGGGACAGGGAATGGCTACACCTTC.

The CDR3 DNA reads TGTGCCAGCAGTTTAACGATGTCCTACAATGAGCAGTTCTTC. Amino acids: CASSLTMSYNEQFF. The chain joins TRBV28 to TRBJ2-1; D gene ambiguous. Trimming stripped 2 bases from V and 1 base from J, with 6 bases between. Germline CDR1 MDHEN, CDR2 SYDVKM. The CDR3 runs to 14 residues.

The genes are TRBV6-5 and TRBJ1-5; 7 bases line up with TRBD1. With V trimmed by 3 bases and J by 1 base, 6 bases remained unmatched. Germline V CDR1 and CDR2: MNHEY, SVGAGI. The CDR3 spans 16 residues. The chain's CDR3 is CASSYPTGESNQPQHF. CDR3 nucleotides: TGTGCCAGCAGTTATCCCACAGGGGAGAGCAATCAGCCCCAGCATTTT.

Only a few counts were recorded for this clonotype. The genes are TRBV11-2 and TRBJ2-2; 8 positions agree with TRBD2. There are 14 residues in the CDR3. The germline V gene has CDR1 SGHAT and CDR2 FQNNGV. Trimming cost V 1 base and J 6 bases; bases outside gene matches: 1. CDR3: CASSLGRGAGELFF. The CDR3 nucleotides are TGTGCCAGCAGCTTAGGGCGGGGGGCCGGGGAGCTGTTTTTT.

The gene calls are TRBV12-3 or TRBV12-4 and TRBJ2-2; no clear D gene. The CDR3 covers 14 residues. Trimming took off 6 bases at V and 5 bases at J, with 13 bases between the two ends. The CDR3 sequence: CASRPESVTGELFF. CDR3 nucleotide sequence: TGTGCCAGCAGACCAGAGTCCGTGACCGGGGAGCTGTTTTTT.

The CDR3 sequence is CASSLAQGGELFF. CDR3 nucleotide sequence: TGTGCCAGCAGCTTAGCCCAGGGCGGGGAGCTGTTTTTT. This chain connects TRBV11-2 to TRBJ2-2; weak D call: TRBD1 (5 bases). Germline V gene lookup returns CDR1 SGHAT and CDR2 FQNNGV. The CDR3 consists of 13 residues. The V gene lost 1 base and the J gene lost 7 bases, with 7 bases spanning the gap.

The chain links TRBV7-3 to TRBJ1-1, with 7 bases fitting TRBD1. Germline V lookup: CDR1 SGHTA, CDR2 FQGTGA. The CDR3 spans 14 residues. The V segment lost 0 bases and the J segment 5 bases; nucleotides outside the gene matches: 3. The CDR3 loop is CASSLTRGRTEAFF. The CDR3 DNA reads TGTGCCAGCAGCTTAACGAGGGGGCGTACTGAAGCTTTCTTT.

The rearrangement joins TRBV7-9 to TRBJ2-7, with D perhaps given as TRBD1 or TRBD2 (5 bases each). The CDR3 is 15 amino acids. The V gene's germline CDR1 is SEHNR and CDR2 FQNEAQ (reference sequence). V was trimmed by 1 base and J by 1 base, leaving 11 bases between them. The CDR3 reads CASSLDGTPSYEQYF. In nucleotides, the CDR3 is TGTGCCAGCAGCTTAGATGGGACGCCGTCCTACGAGCAGTACTTC.

This clonotype came up a few times. The chain joins TRBV2 to TRBJ2-2, with D perhaps matching TRBD1 (5 bases). Germline V gene data show CDR1 as SNHLY and CDR2 as FYNNEI. The ends were cut back, 9 bases at V and 4 bases at J, with 18 bases in the middle. The CDR3 runs to 15 residues. CDR3: CASGATKGATGELFF. Written as DNA, the CDR3 is TGTGCCAGTGGGGCGACAAAGGGCGCCACCGGGGAGCTGTTTTTT.

This chain joins TRBV28 and TRBJ1-5; 7 positions agree with TRBD1. The germline CDR1 and CDR2 sequences are MDHEN and SYDVKM. The CDR3 is made up of 15 amino acids. The trim removed 6 bases at V and 4 bases at J, leaving 9 bases unmatched. CDR3 loop: CASSHDETGNQPQHF. In DNA form, the CDR3 reads TGTGCCAGCAGCCACGATGAGACAGGGAATCAGCCCCAGCATTTT.

The rearrangement links TRBV7-2 to TRBJ1-5, with D hard to call. V was clipped by 3 bases and J by 4 bases, with 10 bases between them. CDR1 and CDR2 (germline): SGHTA, FQGNSA. The CDR3 contains 14 residues. CDR3 in DNA: TGTGCCAGCAGCTTGGGGTTTCGGAATCAGCCCCAGCATTTT. It translates to CASSLGFRNQPQHF.

This clonotype was recorded a few times. The chain links TRBV14 to TRBJ1-5; D remains unclear. This CDR3 region has 13 residues. Trimming removed 0 bases at V and 6 bases at J, with 6 bases between. CDR1 and CDR2 from the germline V gene are SGHDN and FVKESK. CDR3 in amino acids: CASSQDWSQPQHF. The CDR3 DNA sequence: TGTGCCAGCAGCCAAGATTGGTCTCAGCCCCAGCATTTT. The whole variable domain, remainder taken from reference TRBV14 and TRBJ1-5, is EAGVTQFPSHSVIEKGQTVTLRCDPISGHDNLYWYRRVMGKEIKFLLHFVKESKQDESGMPNNRFLAERTGGTYSTLKVQPAELEDSGVYFCASSQDWSQPQHFGDGTRLSIL.

This chain connects TRBV9 to TRBJ1-4; D ambiguous. Germline lookup yields CDR1 SGDLS and CDR2 YYNGEE. The CDR3 loop spans 14 amino acids. Between the trimmed V and J ends, which lost 0 bases and 7 bases, there was a span of 10 bases. The CDR3 protein is CASSVGIPGEKLFF. In nucleotides, the CDR3 is TGTGCCAGCAGCGTAGGGATACCGGGTGAAAAACTGTTTTTT.

The chain couples TRBV5-1 to TRBJ2-7; perhaps D is TRBD1 or TRBD2 (6 bases each). CDR1 and CDR2 (germline): SGHRS, YFSETQ. Trimming removed 1 base from V and 3 bases from J, with 11 bases in between. This CDR3 region has 14 residues. The CDR3 DNA follows: TGCGCCAGCAGCTTGTACGGGGGCAACTACGAGCAGTACTTC. Translation gives CASSLYGGNYEQYF.